This entry describes one T cell receptor (beta chain). What it binds is unknown. PCR involved 60 Vbeta and 13 Jbeta primers. Measured with immunoSEQ multiplex PCR; TCRdb has only the in-frame clones, and not every one. The profile shows 75,000 to 85,000 clones, over 60% of them singletons. This specimen comes from a study of cytomegalovirus exposure and HLA in healthy donors. Overall study results and limits: Later, an analysis showed that TCR beta chains associated with HLA were more clonally expanded than others that were equally common. V- and J-gene trimming of TCR beta was linked (in a later analysis) to a missense DCLRE1C variant.

From germline, CDR1 is SGHAT and CDR2 FQNNGV. Germline trimming cut 0 bases from V and 5 bases from J; bases unmatched to any gene: 9. CDR3 length: 16 amino acids. The J gene is TRBJ2-5, the V gene TRBV11-2; 7 positions match TRBD1. This receptor was taken from a male donor in good health and CMV-seronegative. The specimen sequenced was PBMCs. The CDR3 DNA sequence: TGTGCCAGCAGCTTAGAAACGACAGGGCTTATGGAGACCCAGTACTTC. It specifies CASSLETTGLMETQYF.